This T cell receptor beta chain was captured in a study of T cell clonality in common variable immunodeficiency. This clone appeared many times. The read ends 3 residues shy of where the CDR3 ends; the end is completed using the germline J gene. Measured with immunoSEQ multiplex PCR; TCRdb has only the in-frame clones, and not every one. The sample shows roughly 40,000 clones, none of them appearing just once. The CDR3 is 10 amino acids. Germline CDR1 and CDR2: DFQATT and SNEGSKA (reference sequence). This chain connects TRBV20-1 to TRBJ1-1; 9 bases fit TRBD1. The clonotype was recovered from a person between 18 and 75 years old in good health. The sequencing sample was made of peripheral blood mononuclear cells. Partial CDR3 DNA: TGCAGTGCGGGACAGGGCGAA. Its translation: CSAGQGE. From start to end, the CDR3 is CSAGQGEAFF.